This T cell receptor (beta chain) comes out of a study of control samples from healthy donors and cancer patients. TCRdb's table, derived via immunoSEQ multiplex PCR, lists solely in-frame clones and lacks some. The data show 150,000 to 200,000 clones, roughly 94% seen once. Per germline, CDR1 LGHDT and CDR2 YNNKEL (reference sequence). The CDR3 has 13 amino acids. V gave up 2 bases and J gave up 7 bases, with 11 bases separating them. V is TRBV3-1 (or the pseudogene TRBV3-2) and J is TRBJ1-2; tentatively, D is TRBD1 (6 bases). What was sequenced was blood. The receptor's source is a woman aged 18-30 years in good health. This CDR3 is CASSQPGVTGYTF. The CDR3 nucleotides are TGTGCCAGCAGCCAACCAGGGGTTACTGGCTACACCTTC.